Listed here are 13 T cell receptor beta chains from one sample, sequenced in a study of CD8+ T cells in alopecia areata. TCR sequencing used cDNA made by reverse transcription of extracted RNA. Assay: immunoSEQ multiplex PCR; the TCRdb copy retains only in-frame clones and omits some. Counted here are fewer than 110,000 clones, around three fifths occurring once; the ten biggest clones make up 8.8%. Sequences were obtained from CD4+ T cells sorted from blood. The receptors derive from a human donor in good health.

The rearrangement links TRBV4-2 to TRBJ2-5, with 9 bases identical to TRBD2. Germline trimming cut 0 bases from V and 2 bases from J; bases unmatched to any gene: 10. CDR1 is LGHNA, CDR2 YNFKEQ, per germline. The CDR3 contains 18 residues. Here the CDR3 DNA reads TGTGCCAGCAGCCAAGAAATCCGCGGCGCGGGGGGGCAAGAGACCCAGTACTTC. As protein: CASSQEIRGAGGQETQYF.

The gene calls are TRBV7-9 and TRBJ1-2; D uncertain. The CDR3 consists of 13 residues. The V end was cut by 1 base, the J end by 4 bases, with 7 bases between. CDR1 and CDR2 (germline): SEHNR, FQNEAQ (reference sequence). CDR3 coding DNA: TGTGCCAGCAGCTTAGATCCGGCCTATGGCTACACCTTC. This encodes CASSLDPAYGYTF. Variable domain in full (rest from reference TRBV7-9 and TRBJ1-2): DTGVSQNPRHKITKRGQNVTFRCDPISEHNRLYWYRQTLGQGPEFLTYFQNEAQLEKSRLLSDRFSAERPKGSFSTLEIQRTEQGDSAMYLCASSLDPAYGYTFGSGTRLTVV.

The V and J genes are TRBV29-1 and TRBJ2-4; 9 nucleotides line up with TRBD1. The germline V gene has CDR1 SQVTM and CDR2 ANQGSEA. The CDR3 covers 13 residues. V shed 3 bases and J 6 bases; nucleotides not matched to a gene: 3. The CDR3 nucleotides read TGCAGCGTTGAGCGGACAGGGGCAAACATTCAGTACTTC. Its protein is CSVERTGANIQYF.

This clone is a singleton in its sample. The rearrangement links TRBV5-6 to TRBJ1-6; 10 bases line up with TRBD1. Germline V gene sequence: CDR1 SGHDT, CDR2 YYEEEE. V lost 4 bases, J lost 7 bases, and 5 bases stayed unmatched. This CDR3 contains 15 residues. The CDR3 spells CASSKGDRGNSPLHF. CDR3 coding DNA: TGTGCCAGCAGCAAAGGGGACAGGGGAAATTCACCCCTCCACTTT.

The genes are TRBV29-1 and TRBJ1-1; weak D call: TRBD1 (5 bases). Between the trimmed V and J ends, which lost 5 bases and 1 base, there was a span of 8 bases. CDR3 size: 12 residues. The germline V gene has CDR1 SQVTM and CDR2 ANQGSEA. The CDR3 DNA reads TGCAGCGTTCAAACAGGGAACACTGAAGCTTTCTTT. It specifies CSVQTGNTEAFF.

The rearrangement joins TRBV10-3 to TRBJ2-3; D unresolved. V was pared by 4 bases and J by 6 bases, with 11 bases between. Germline assignment: CDR1 ENHRY and CDR2 SYGVKD. The CDR3 sequence is 13 residues long. This CDR3 reads CAISASGEDTQYF. CDR3 nucleotide sequence: TGTGCCATCAGTGCGTCGGGTGAGGATACGCAGTATTTT.

The table lists this clone with a few counts. The sample carries other DNA sequences with the same CDR3. V gene TRBV30 combines with J gene TRBJ1-5, with 9 positions matching TRBD1. The V gene end was trimmed by 1 base and the J gene end by 7 bases; junction bases not matched to a gene: 2. In germline, CDR1 is GTSNPN, CDR2 SVGIG (reference sequence). The CDR3 has 13 residues. CDR3 loop: CAWSGTGAQPQHF. Written as DNA, the CDR3 is TGTGCCTGGAGTGGGACAGGGGCACAGCCCCAGCATTTT.

The chain combines TRBV30 with TRBJ1-2, with 7 bases aligning to TRBD1. Losses at the gene ends were 5 bases for V and 8 bases for J; bases not matched to a gene: 11. Per the germline V gene, CDR1 is GTSNPN and CDR2 is SVGIG (reference sequence). This CDR3 is built from 13 residues. Here the CDR3 reads CAWDRQGSRGYTF. CDR3 nucleotides: TGTGCCTGGGATCGACAGGGCTCTCGGGGCTACACCTTC. Using reference TRBV30 and TRBJ1-2 for the parts outside the CDR3, the full variable domain is SQTIHQWPATLVQPVGSPLSLECTVEGTSNPNLYWYRQAAGRGLQLLFYSVGIGQISSEVPQNLSASRPQDRQFILSSKKLLLSDSGFYLCAWDRQGSRGYTFGSGTRLTVV.

A few counts support this clone. V and J are TRBV29-1 and TRBJ2-4; 10 nucleotides agree with TRBD1. From germline, CDR1 is SQVTM and CDR2 ANQGSEA. CDR3 length: 14 residues. Trimming removed 6 bases from V and 6 bases from J; junction bases left unmatched: 8. As DNA, the CDR3 is TGCAGCGTCGTACCGGGACAGGGGCGAAACATTCAGTACTTC. Translating gives CSVVPGQGRNIQYF.

The CDR3 DNA sequence: TGTGCCAGCAGCGGCGGAGAGACCCAGTACTTC. Translation: CASSGGETQYF. V and J are TRBV7-9 and TRBJ2-5, with D unclear. The CDR3 is 11 residues long. V was pared by 5 bases and J by 4 bases, with 5 bases between. Looked up from germline, CDR1 is SEHNR and CDR2 is FQNEAQ (reference sequence).

The CDR3 region is CSVVGQGGTDTQYF. The CDR3 nucleotides read TGCAGCGTTGTAGGTCAGGGAGGCACAGATACGCAGTATTTT. The chain couples TRBV29-1 to TRBJ2-3; TRBD1 or TRBD2 may be the D gene (5 bases each). The germline V and J ends were trimmed by 4 bases and 1 base, with 12 bases remaining between them. Looked up from germline, CDR1 is SQVTM and CDR2 is ANQGSEA. This CDR3 has 14 amino acids.

This clone was recorded a few times. The CDR3 sequence: CASSSAGGYNEQFF. The CDR3 nucleotides read TGTGCCAGCAGCTCGGCGGGGGGCTACAATGAGCAGTTCTTC. The V and J genes are TRBV5-6 and TRBJ2-1; 8 bases match TRBD2. The CDR3 is 14 amino acids. With 3 bases clipped from V and 3 bases from J, the junction kept 2 bases outside the gene matches. CDR1 is SGHDT, CDR2 YYEEEE, per germline.

CDR3 loop: CASTVAGSTDTQYF. The CDR3 nucleotides read TGTGCCAGCACCGTAGCGGGAAGCACAGATACGCAGTATTTT. The V and J genes are TRBV11-1 and TRBJ2-3, with TRBD2 matching over 8 bases. The CDR3 spans 14 residues. Per germline, CDR1 SGHAT and CDR2 FQDESV (reference sequence). With V trimmed by 7 bases and J by 0 bases, 3 bases remained unmatched.